The T cell receptor (beta chain) described here comes from a study of T cells after yellow fever vaccination. The study's findings and limits: Detected again after the booster were most primary-vaccination clones, at approximately 95% CD4 and roughly 88% CD8. Repertoires obtained by FACS sorting could include abundant clonotypes that entered as contaminants from the bulk population. Peaking faster, on day 5 versus 15, the secondary response was nonetheless weaker.

This clonotype showed up just a few times. Universal primer sites and UMIs were introduced during 5'RACE template-switching synthesis of TCR cDNA. TCRdb re-derived calls from the 5' RACE reads in MiXCR, one entry per CDR3 protein. Of more than 65,000 distinct CDR3 sequences in the sample, 13% were seen once. The receptor comes from a man between 18 and 35 years old who received the YFV17D yellow fever vaccine. This specimen was CD8+ T cells not binding an NS4B(214-222) dextramer, sorted from PBMCs, taken about 20 days after the first yellow fever vaccination.

The DNA for the CDR3 is TGTGCCAGCCCCAAGAGGAACACTGAAGCTTTCTTT. It is translated as CASPKRNTEAFF. This chain uses TRBV19 with TRBJ1-1; D gene ambiguous. The CDR3 consists of 12 residues. V was shortened by 9 bases and J by 1 base, with 9 bases between the two germline ends. Germline values: CDR1 LNHDA, CDR2 SQIVND (reference sequence).